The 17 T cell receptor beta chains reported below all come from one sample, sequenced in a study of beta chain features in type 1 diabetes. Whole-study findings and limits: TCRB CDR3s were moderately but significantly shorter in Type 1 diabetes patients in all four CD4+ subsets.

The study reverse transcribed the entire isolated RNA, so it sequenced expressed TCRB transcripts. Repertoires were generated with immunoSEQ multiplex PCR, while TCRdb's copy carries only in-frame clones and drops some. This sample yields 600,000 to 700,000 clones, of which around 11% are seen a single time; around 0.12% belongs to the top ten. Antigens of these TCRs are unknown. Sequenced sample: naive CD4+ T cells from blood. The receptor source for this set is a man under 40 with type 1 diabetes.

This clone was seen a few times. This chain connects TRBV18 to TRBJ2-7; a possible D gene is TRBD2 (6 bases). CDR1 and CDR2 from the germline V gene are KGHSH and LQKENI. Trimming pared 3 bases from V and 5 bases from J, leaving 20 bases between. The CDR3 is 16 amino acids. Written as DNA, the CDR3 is TGTGCCAGCTCACCTACTCGGGGGTCCCCGAAAAACGAGCAGTACTTC. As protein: CASSPTRGSPKNEQYF.

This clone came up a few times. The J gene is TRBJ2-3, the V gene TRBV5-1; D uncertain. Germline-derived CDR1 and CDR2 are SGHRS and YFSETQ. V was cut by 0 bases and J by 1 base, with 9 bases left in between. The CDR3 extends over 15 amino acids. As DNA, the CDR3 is TGCGCCAGCAGCTTGGGTGCACCGCGCACAGATACGCAGTATTTT. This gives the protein CASSLGAPRTDTQYF.

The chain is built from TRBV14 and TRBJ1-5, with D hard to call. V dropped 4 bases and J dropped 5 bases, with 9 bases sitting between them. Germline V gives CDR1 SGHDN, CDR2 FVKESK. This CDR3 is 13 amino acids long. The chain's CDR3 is CASSPGNDQPQHF. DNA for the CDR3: TGTGCCAGCAGCCCTGGCAACGATCAGCCCCAGCATTTT. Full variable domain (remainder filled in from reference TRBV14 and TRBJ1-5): EAGVTQFPSHSVIEKGQTVTLRCDPISGHDNLYWYRRVMGKEIKFLLHFVKESKQDESGMPNNRFLAERTGGTYSTLKVQPAELEDSGVYFCASSPGNDQPQHFGDGTRLSIL.

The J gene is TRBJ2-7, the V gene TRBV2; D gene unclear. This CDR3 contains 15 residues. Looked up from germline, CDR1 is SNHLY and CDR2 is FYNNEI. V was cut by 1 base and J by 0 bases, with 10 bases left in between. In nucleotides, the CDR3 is TGTGCCAGCAGTGAAGACAGACCTCCCTCCTACGAGCAGTACTTC. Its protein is CASSEDRPPSYEQYF. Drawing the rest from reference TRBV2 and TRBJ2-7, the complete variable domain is EPEVTQTPSHQVTQMGQEVILRCVPISNHLYFYWYRQILGQKVEFLVSFYNNEISEKSEIFDDQFSVERPDGSNFTLKIRSTKLEDSAMYFCASSEDRPPSYEQYFGPGTRLTVT.

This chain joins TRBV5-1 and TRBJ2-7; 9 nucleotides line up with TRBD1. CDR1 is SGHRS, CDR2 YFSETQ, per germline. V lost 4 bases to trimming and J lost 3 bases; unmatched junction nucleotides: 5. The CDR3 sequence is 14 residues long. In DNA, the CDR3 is TGCGCCAGCAGCGCGACGGGACAGGGCTACGAGCAGTACTTC. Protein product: CASSATGQGYEQYF.

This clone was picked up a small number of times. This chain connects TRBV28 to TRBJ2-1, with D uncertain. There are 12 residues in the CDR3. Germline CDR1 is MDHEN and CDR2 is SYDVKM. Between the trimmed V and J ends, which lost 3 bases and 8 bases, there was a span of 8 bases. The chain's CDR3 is CASSLVLYEQFF. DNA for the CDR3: TGTGCCAGCAGTTTGGTGTTATATGAGCAGTTCTTC. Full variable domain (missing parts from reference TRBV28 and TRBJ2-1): DVKVTQSSRYLVKRTGEKVFLECVQDMDHENMFWYRQDPGLGLRLIYFSYDVKMKEKGDIPEGYSVSREKKERFSLILESASTNQTSMYLCASSLVLYEQFFGPGTRLTVL.

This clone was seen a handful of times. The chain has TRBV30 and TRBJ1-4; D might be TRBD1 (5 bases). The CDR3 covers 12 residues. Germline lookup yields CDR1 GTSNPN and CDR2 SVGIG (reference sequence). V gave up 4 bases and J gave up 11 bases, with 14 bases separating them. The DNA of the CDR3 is TGTGCCTGGACACCCGCGGGGGGGAAACTGTTTTTT. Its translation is CAWTPAGGKLFF.

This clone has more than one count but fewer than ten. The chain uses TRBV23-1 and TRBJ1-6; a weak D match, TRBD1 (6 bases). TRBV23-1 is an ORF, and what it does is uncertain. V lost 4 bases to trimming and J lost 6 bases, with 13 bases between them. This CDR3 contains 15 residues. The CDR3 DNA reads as TGCGCCAGCAGTCGAGAGACAGGCTGTAATTCACCCCTCCACTTT. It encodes CASSRETGCNSPLHF.

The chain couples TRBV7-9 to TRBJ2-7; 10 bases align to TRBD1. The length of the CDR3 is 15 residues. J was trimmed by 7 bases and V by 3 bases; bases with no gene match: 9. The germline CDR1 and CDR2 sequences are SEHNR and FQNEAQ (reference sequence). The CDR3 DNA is TGTGCCAGCAGCTTGTTGGGACAGGGGAAAGTGGAGCAGTACTTC. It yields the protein CASSLLGQGKVEQYF.

This CDR3 is CASSEKGTGSTGELFF. The CDR3 nucleotides read TGTGCCAGCAGTGAAAAGGGAACAGGATCCACCGGGGAGCTGTTTTTT. The rearrangement links TRBV2 to TRBJ2-2; D possibly corresponds to TRBD1 (5 bases). V lost 2 bases and J 4 bases, leaving 14 bases between the germline ends. The CDR3 loop spans 16 amino acids. Germline V lookup: CDR1 SNHLY, CDR2 FYNNEI. Based on the CDR3 plus reference TRBV2 and TRBJ2-2, the full variable domain is EPEVTQTPSHQVTQMGQEVILRCVPISNHLYFYWYRQILGQKVEFLVSFYNNEISEKSEIFDDQFSVERPDGSNFTLKIRSTKLEDSAMYFCASSEKGTGSTGELFFGEGSRLTVL.

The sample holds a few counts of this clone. CDR3 DNA: TGTGCCAGCAGTATAAAGGGGGCGACCACAGATACGCAGTATTTT. It is translated as CASSIKGATTDTQYF. The V gene is TRBV7-9, the J gene TRBJ2-3; 7 bases agree with TRBD1. Germline CDR1 SEHNR, CDR2 FQNEAQ (reference sequence). V shed 6 bases and J 2 bases; nucleotides not matched to a gene: 8. The CDR3 extends over 15 amino acids.

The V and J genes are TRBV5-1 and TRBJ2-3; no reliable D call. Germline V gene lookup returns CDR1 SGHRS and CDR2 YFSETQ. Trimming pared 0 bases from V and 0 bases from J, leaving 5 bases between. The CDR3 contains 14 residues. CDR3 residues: CASSLAESTDTQYF. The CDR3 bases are TGCGCCAGCAGCTTGGCGGAGAGCACAGATACGCAGTATTTT.

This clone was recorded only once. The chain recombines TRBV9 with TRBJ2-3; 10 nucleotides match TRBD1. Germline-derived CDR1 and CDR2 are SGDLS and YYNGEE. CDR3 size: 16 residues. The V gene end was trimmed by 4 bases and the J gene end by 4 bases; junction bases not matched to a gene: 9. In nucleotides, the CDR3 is TGTGCCAGCAGCAGACGACAGGGGGCCAGCGCAGATACGCAGTATTTT. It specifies CASSRRQGASADTQYF.

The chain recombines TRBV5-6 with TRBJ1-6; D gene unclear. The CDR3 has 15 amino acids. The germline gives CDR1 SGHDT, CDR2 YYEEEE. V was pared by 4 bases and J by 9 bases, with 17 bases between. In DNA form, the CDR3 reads TGTGCCAGCAGCCAAAGAGGCGCCGAGGGTTCACCCCTCCACTTT. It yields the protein CASSQRGAEGSPLHF.

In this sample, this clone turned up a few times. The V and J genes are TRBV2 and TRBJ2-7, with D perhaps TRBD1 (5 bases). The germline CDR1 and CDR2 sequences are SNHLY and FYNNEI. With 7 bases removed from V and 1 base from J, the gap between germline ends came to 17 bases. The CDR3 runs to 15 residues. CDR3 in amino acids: CASTRDQSPSYEQYF. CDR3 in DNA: TGTGCCAGCACCAGGGATCAGAGCCCTTCCTACGAGCAGTACTTC.

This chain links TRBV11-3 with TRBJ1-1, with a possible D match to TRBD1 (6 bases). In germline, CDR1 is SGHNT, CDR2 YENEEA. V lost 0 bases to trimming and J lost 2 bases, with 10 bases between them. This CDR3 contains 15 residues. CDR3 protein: CASSLEQGSNTEAFF. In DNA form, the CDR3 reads TGTGCCAGCAGCTTAGAACAGGGCAGTAACACTGAAGCTTTCTTT.

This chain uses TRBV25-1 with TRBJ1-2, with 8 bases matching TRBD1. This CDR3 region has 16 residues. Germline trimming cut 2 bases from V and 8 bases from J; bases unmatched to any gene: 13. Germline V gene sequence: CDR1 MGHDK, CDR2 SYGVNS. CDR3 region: CASSEPGGTGQKGYTF. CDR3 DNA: TGTGCCAGCAGTGAACCGGGGGGGACAGGACAGAAAGGCTACACCTTC.